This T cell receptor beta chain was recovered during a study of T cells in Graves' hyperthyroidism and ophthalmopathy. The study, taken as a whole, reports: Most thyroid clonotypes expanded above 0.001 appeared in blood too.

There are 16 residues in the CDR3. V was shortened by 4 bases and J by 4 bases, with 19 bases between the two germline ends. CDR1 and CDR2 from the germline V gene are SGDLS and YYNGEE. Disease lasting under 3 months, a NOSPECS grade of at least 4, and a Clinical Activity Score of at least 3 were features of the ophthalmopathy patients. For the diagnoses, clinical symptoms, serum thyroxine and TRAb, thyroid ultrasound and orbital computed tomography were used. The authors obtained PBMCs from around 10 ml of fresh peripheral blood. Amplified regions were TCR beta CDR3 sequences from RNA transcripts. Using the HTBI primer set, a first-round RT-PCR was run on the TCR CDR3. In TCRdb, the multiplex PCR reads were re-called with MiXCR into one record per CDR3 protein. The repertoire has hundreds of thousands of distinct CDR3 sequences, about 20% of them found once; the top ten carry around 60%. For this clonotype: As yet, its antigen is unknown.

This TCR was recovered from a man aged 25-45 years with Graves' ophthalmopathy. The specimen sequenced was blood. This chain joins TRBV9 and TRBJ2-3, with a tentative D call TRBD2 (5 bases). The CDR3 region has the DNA TGTGCCAGCAGCTTAGGGCTAGCAGGTGGGGCAGATACGCAGTATTTT. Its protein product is CASSLGLAGGADTQYF.